A single sample gave rise to the 15 T cell receptor beta chains below, sequenced in a study of PD-1 blockade in classical Hodgkin lymphoma. TCRdb keeps only in-frame clones here, not all; method: immunoSEQ multiplex PCR. The table records about 13,000 clones, about 80% of them present only once. No patient escaped relapse after autologous stem cell transplantation, and brentuximab vedotin exposure varied. Source: peripheral blood mononuclear cells (PBMCs), taken at baseline. Receptors were obtained from a human donor with classical Hodgkin lymphoma.

The chain couples TRBV12-5 to TRBJ1-2; D call uncertain. The CDR3 loop spans 19 amino acids. The V gene's germline CDR1 is LGHNT and CDR2 FRNRAP. Trimming cost V 0 bases and J 0 bases, with 20 bases left between them. CDR3 sequence (DNA): TGTGCTAGTGGTTTGGTTCCCCGGGTCCCCGAGACGGCTAACTATGGCTACACCTTC. Its translation is CASGLVPRVPETANYGYTF.

The rearrangement links TRBV29-1 to TRBJ2-2, with D hard to call. Germline loops: CDR1 SQVTM, CDR2 ANQGSEA. With 5 bases removed from V and 1 base from J, the gap between germline ends came to 8 bases. The CDR3 is 13 amino acids. The CDR3 protein is CSVRPRNTGELFF. DNA of the CDR3: TGCAGCGTTCGGCCGAGGAACACCGGGGAGCTGTTTTTT.

By sample share, this clone is medium-sized. This chain connects TRBV11-2 to TRBJ2-7, with 14 bases that match TRBD2. This CDR3 region has 13 residues. The ends lost 5 bases at V and 9 bases at J; junction bases unmatched: 3. Germline lookup yields CDR1 SGHAT and CDR2 FQNNGV. The CDR3 is CASSIGTSGGQYF. The CDR3 DNA sequence: TGTGCCAGCAGCATCGGGACTAGCGGGGGGCAGTACTTC.

The table lists this clone with a count of one. This chain connects TRBV16 to TRBJ1-5; 8 positions agree with TRBD1. Trimming removed 4 bases from V and 9 bases from J; junction bases left unmatched: 11. Germline CDR1 reads KGHSY; CDR2 reads FQNENV. The CDR3 totals 15 residues. The CDR3 sequence is CASSRDRRRGRPQHF. The CDR3 DNA sequence: TGTGCCAGCAGCCGGGACAGGAGGCGAGGGCGGCCCCAGCATTTT. Based on the CDR3 plus reference TRBV16 and TRBJ1-5, the full variable domain is GEEVAQTPKHLVRGEGQKAKLYCAPIKGHSYVFWYQQVLKNEFKFLISFQNENVFDETGMPKERFSAKCLPNSPCSLEIQATKLEDSAVYFCASSRDRRRGRPQHFGDGTRLSIL.

The V and J genes are TRBV5-1 and TRBJ1-1, with D unclear. This CDR3 has 13 amino acids. CDR1 and CDR2 (germline): SGHRS, YFSETQ. The V end was cut by 5 bases, the J end by 6 bases, with 14 bases between. The CDR3: CASSPLWDPEAFF. CDR3 nucleotides: TGCGCCAGCAGTCCGCTTTGGGATCCTGAAGCTTTCTTT.

In this sample, this clone turned up once. This sequence joins TRBV30 and TRBJ1-3, with 7 bases aligning to TRBD1. The CDR3 extends over 14 amino acids. The V gene's germline CDR1 is GTSNPN and CDR2 SVGIG (reference sequence). Losses at the gene ends were 4 bases for V and 4 bases for J; bases not matched to a gene: 7. The CDR3 spells CAWKTGTGGNTIYF. For the CDR3, the DNA is TGTGCCTGGAAGACAGGGACTGGAGGAAACACCATATATTTT.

This clone has just one count. The V gene is TRBV27, the J gene TRBJ1-4, with D perhaps matching TRBD1 (5 bases). CDR3 length: 13 amino acids. Deletions cut 3 bases from V and 8 bases from J, with 10 bases between. CDR1 MNHEY and CDR2 SMNVEV come from the germline V gene (reference sequence). The CDR3 loop reads CASSFSGREKLFF. In nucleotides, the CDR3 is TGTGCCAGCAGTTTTTCAGGGCGGGAAAAACTGTTTTTT.

The V and J genes are TRBV7-2 and TRBJ2-3; 7 nucleotides agree with TRBD2. Germline loops: CDR1 SGHTA, CDR2 FQGNSA. Unmatched junction bases numbered 3, after V lost 6 bases and J lost 0 bases. The CDR3 has 14 amino acids. CDR3 protein: CASRRGGSTDTQYF. The DNA for the CDR3 is TGTGCCAGCAGACGCGGGGGAAGCACAGATACGCAGTATTTT.

This clone was counted a few times. V usage is TRBV28 and J usage is TRBJ1-5; D remains ambiguous. CDR1 and CDR2 (germline): MDHEN, SYDVKM. The CDR3 consists of 14 residues. Trimming took off 5 bases at V and 0 bases at J, with 8 bases between the two ends. CDR3 nucleotides: TGTGCCAGCAGTGCAGACAATAGCAATCAGCCCCAGCATTTT. Encoded protein: CASSADNSNQPQHF.

The V call is TRBV18, the J call TRBJ1-2; no firm D call. Trimming pared 2 bases from V and 4 bases from J, leaving 14 bases between. The length of the CDR3 is 15 residues. CDR1 is KGHSH, CDR2 LQKENI, per germline. CDR3 sequence: CASSPNYPEAYGYTF. CDR3 bases: TGTGCCAGCTCACCAAATTATCCAGAGGCCTATGGCTACACCTTC.

The V and J genes are TRBV11-2 and TRBJ2-2; no reliable D call. V was clipped by 0 bases and J by 7 bases, with 12 bases between them. Germline V gene lookup returns CDR1 SGHAT and CDR2 FQNNGV. This CDR3 has 15 residues. The CDR3 DNA is TGTGCCAGCAGCTTAGATCAGAGGCTAGGCGGGGAGCTGTTTTTT. Residues: CASSLDQRLGGELFF.

The chain is built from TRBV7-9 and TRBJ2-5; D remains ambiguous. V was cut by 8 bases and J by 5 bases, with 9 bases left in between. The CDR3 is 11 amino acids. In germline, CDR1 is SEHNR, CDR2 FQNEAQ (reference sequence). CDR3 in DNA: TGTGCCAGCTCCTTGTGGGAGACCCAGTACTTC. Its translation: CASSLWETQYF.

The chain uses TRBV5-1 and TRBJ1-1; no definite D call. The V gene's germline CDR1 is SGHRS and CDR2 YFSETQ. V lost 2 bases, J lost 1 base, and 6 bases lay in between. This CDR3 is 13 amino acids long. In DNA, the CDR3 is TGCGCCAGCAGCTTTGTGACGAACACTGAAGCTTTCTTT. Translation gives CASSFVTNTEAFF.

This clone has more than one count but fewer than ten. J is TRBJ1-3 and V is TRBV7-9; 8 positions match TRBD1. The CDR3 consists of 14 residues. In germline, CDR1 is SEHNR, CDR2 FQNEAQ (reference sequence). The junction had 1 base not matched to a gene; V was cut back by 3 bases and J by 3 bases. The CDR3 DNA reads as TGTGCCAGCAGCTTGGACAGGGTTGGAAACACCATATATTTT. Translating gives CASSLDRVGNTIYF.

The V gene is TRBV7-9, the J gene TRBJ1-1, with D hard to call. The V and J ends lost 7 bases and 4 bases respectively, with 16 bases between them. This CDR3 has 14 residues. The germline gives CDR1 SEHNR, CDR2 FQNEAQ (reference sequence). The CDR3 sequence is CASKSPLDGTEAFF. For the CDR3, the DNA is TGTGCCAGCAAATCACCCCTAGACGGCACTGAAGCTTTCTTT.